This T cell receptor beta chain was captured in a study of T cell responses to AZD1222 COVID-19 vaccine. Study-wide results and limits: Clonal diversity was possibly underestimated; the donors were predominantly white British and more often female. At baseline, just 6 or 7 AZD1222 recipients tested seropositive. Mapped onto spike, vaccine-associated CD4 TCRs spanned it and were dominant at 160-218 and 743-854. Repertoires were obtained solely post-peak T cell response.

J lost 0 bases, V lost 0 bases, and 13 bases had no gene match. The CDR3 spans 19 residues. CDR1 and CDR2 (germline): MGHRA, YSYEKL. Sequencing was performed with immunoSEQ multiplex PCR; in TCRdb, only in-frame clones are kept and a portion is missing. The table has 120,000 or so clones, 84% seen once. In this sample, this clone turned up once. What it binds is unknown. The genes are TRBV4-1 and TRBJ2-5, with TRBD1 matching 7 bases. This receptor was taken from an adult who received the AZD1222 COVID-19 vaccine. This specimen was peripheral blood, taken 28 days after the second AZD1222 dose. CDR3: CASSQDGPGQATYQETQYF. The CDR3 nucleotides read TGCGCCAGCAGCCAAGATGGGCCCGGACAGGCTACGTACCAAGAGACCCAGTACTTC.